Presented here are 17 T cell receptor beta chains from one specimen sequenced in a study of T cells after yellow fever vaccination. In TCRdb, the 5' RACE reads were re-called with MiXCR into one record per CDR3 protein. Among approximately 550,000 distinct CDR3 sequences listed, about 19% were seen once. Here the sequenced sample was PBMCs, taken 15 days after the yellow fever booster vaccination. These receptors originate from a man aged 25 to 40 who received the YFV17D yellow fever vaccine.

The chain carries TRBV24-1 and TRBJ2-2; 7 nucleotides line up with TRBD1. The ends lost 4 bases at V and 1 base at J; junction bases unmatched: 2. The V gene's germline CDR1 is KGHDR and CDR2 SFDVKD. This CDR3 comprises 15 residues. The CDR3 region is CATSETGLNTGELFF. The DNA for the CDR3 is TGTGCCACCAGTGAGACAGGGCTGAACACCGGGGAGCTGTTTTTT.

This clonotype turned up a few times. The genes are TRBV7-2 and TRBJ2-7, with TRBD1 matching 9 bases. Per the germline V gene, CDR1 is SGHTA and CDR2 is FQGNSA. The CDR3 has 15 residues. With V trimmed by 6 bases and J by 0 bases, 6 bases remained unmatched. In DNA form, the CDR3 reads TGTGCCAGCAGTTTCCGACAGGGGGACTCCTACGAGCAGTACTTC. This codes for CASSFRQGDSYEQYF.

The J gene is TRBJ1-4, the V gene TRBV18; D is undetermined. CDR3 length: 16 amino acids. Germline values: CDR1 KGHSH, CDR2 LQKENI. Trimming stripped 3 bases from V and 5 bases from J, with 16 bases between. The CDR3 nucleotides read TGTGCCAGCTCACCTCCAAACGCACGGCGAAATGAAAAACTGTTTTTT. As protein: CASSPPNARRNEKLFF.

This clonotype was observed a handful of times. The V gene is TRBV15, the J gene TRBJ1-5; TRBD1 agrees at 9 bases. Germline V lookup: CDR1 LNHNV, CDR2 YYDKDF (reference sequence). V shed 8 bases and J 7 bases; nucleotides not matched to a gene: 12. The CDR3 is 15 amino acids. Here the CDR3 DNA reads TGTGCCACCGCGTCGGGACAGGGAATATACCAGCCCCAGCATTTT. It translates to CATASGQGIYQPQHF. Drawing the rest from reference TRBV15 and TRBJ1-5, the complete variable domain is DAMVIQNPRYQVTQFGKPVTLSCSQTLNHNVMYWYQQKSSQAPKLLFHYYDKDFNNEADTPDNFQSRRPNTSFCFLDIRSPGLGDTAMYLCATASGQGIYQPQHFGDGTRLSIL.

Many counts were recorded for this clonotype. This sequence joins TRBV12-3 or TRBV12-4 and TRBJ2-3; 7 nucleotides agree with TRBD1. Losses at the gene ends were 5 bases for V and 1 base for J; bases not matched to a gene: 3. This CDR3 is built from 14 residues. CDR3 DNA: TGTGCCAGCAGTGAAGGACAGGGCACAGATACGCAGTATTTT. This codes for CASSEGQGTDTQYF.

In DNA, the CDR3 is TGTGCCAGCAGCCATAAACCAGGGGCCATTAATGAAAAACTGTTTTTT. Amino acids: CASSHKPGAINEKLFF. V and J are TRBV7-8 and TRBJ1-4, with D possibly TRBD1 on 6 matching bases. Germline assignment: CDR1 SGHVS and CDR2 FQNEAQ. The CDR3 consists of 16 residues. The ends were cut back, 5 bases at V and 4 bases at J, with 17 bases in the middle.

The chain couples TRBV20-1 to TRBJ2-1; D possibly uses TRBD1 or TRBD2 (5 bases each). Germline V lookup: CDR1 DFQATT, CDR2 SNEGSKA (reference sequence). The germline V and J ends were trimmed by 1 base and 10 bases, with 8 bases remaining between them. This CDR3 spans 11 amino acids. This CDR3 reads CSARVGTEQFF. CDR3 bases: TGCAGTGCTAGAGTCGGGACCGAGCAGTTCTTC.

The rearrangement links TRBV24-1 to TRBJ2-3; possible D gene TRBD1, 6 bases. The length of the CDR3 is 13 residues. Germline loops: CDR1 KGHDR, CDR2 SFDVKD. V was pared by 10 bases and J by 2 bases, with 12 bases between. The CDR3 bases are TGTGCCACACAGGGACCCGCCACAGATACGCAGTATTTT. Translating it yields CATQGPATDTQYF.

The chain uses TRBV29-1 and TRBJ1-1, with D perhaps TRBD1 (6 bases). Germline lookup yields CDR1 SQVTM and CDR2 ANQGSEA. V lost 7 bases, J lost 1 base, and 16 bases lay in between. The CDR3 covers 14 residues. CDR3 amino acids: CSGGEGGRNTEAFF. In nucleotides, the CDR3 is TGCAGCGGTGGGGAGGGGGGCCGGAACACTGAAGCTTTCTTT.

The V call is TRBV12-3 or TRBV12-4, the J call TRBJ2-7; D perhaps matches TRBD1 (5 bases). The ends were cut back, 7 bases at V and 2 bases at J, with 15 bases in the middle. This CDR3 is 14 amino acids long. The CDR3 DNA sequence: TGTGCCAGCACCAACCAGCAGGGTCCCTACGAGCAGTACTTC. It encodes CASTNQQGPYEQYF.

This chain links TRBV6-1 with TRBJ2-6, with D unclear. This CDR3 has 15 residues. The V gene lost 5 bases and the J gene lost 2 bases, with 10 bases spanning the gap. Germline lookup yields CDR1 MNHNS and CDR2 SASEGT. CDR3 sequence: CASSTLRTGANVLTF. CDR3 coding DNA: TGTGCCAGCAGTACCCTACGGACTGGGGCCAACGTCCTGACTTTC.

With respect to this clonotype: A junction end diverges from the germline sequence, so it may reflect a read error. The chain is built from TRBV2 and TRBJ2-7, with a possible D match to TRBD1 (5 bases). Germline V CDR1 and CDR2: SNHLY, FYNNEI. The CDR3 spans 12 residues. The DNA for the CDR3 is TGTGCCAGCACCGAACAGGACGTAAGTTTATCCTTC. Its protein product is CASTEQDVSLSF.

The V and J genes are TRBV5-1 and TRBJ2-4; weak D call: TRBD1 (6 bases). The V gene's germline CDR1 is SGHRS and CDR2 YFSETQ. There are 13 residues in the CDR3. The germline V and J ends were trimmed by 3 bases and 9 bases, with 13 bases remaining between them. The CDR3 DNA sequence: TGCGCCAGCAGCTCTGGGACATCGCCCATTCAGTACTTC. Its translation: CASSSGTSPIQYF. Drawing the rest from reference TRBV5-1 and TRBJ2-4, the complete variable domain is KAGVTQTPRYLIKTRGQQVTLSCSPISGHRSVSWYQQTPGQGLQFLFEYFSETQRNKGNFPGRFSGRQFSNSRSEMNVSTLELGDSALYLCASSSGTSPIQYFGAGTRLSVL.

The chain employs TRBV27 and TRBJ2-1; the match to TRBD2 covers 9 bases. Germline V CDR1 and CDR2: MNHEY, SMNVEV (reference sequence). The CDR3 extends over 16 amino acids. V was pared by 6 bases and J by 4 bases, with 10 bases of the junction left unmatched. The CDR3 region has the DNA TGTGCCAGCAGCCCCCTCCAAGCGGGAGGATACAATGAGCAGTTCTTC. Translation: CASSPLQAGGYNEQFF.

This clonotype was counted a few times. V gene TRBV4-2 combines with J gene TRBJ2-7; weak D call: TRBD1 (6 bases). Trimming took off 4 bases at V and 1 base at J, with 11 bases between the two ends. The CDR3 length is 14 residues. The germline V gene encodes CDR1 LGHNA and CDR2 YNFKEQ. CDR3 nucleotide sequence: TGTGCCAGCAGCCCCAGGGGCCTATCCTACGAGCAGTACTTC. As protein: CASSPRGLSYEQYF.

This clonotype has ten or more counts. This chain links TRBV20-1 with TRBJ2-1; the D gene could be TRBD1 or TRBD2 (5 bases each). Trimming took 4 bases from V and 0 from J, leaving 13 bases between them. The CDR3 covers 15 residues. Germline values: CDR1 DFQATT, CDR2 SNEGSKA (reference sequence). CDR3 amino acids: CSANPGRGSYNEQFF. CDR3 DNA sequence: TGCAGTGCTAACCCGGGACGTGGCTCCTACAATGAGCAGTTCTTC.

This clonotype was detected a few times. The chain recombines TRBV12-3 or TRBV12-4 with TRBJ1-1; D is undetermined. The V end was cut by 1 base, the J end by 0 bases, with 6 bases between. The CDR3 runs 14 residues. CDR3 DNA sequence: TGTGCCAGCAGTTTAGAACAGATGAACACTGAAGCTTTCTTT. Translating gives CASSLEQMNTEAFF.